The present entry profiles one T cell receptor beta chain with its context. Antigen specificity is unknown. This sample was included in a study of T cell responses to AZD1222 COVID-19 vaccine. Germline CDR1 is SNHLY and CDR2 is FYNNEI. Deletions cut 5 bases from V and 2 bases from J, with 13 bases between. There are 15 residues in the CDR3. The data were produced by immunoSEQ multiplex PCR, yet TCRdb's version contains in-frame clones alone and is incomplete. The table has more than 120,000 clones, around 84% seen once. Whole-study results and caveats: Clonal diversity may have been underestimated, and the donors were mostly white British, with more females than males. Only a handful of AZD1222 recipients were seropositive at baseline. A rise in Spike-specific TCR breadth and depth followed two AZD1222 doses.

This sequence joins TRBV2 and TRBJ1-3; D might be TRBD1 (6 bases). Source: peripheral blood, taken 28 days after the second AZD1222 dose. This receptor was identified in an adult who received the AZD1222 COVID-19 vaccine. The CDR3 reads CASSFDRSAGNTIYF. The CDR3 DNA follows: TGTGCCAGCAGTTTCGACAGGTCAGCTGGAAACACCATATATTTT. The variable domain in full, completed from reference TRBV2 and TRBJ1-3, reads EPEVTQTPSHQVTQMGQEVILRCVPISNHLYFYWYRQILGQKVEFLVSFYNNEISEKSEIFDDQFSVERPDGSNFTLKIRSTKLEDSAMYFCASSFDRSAGNTIYFGEGSWLTVV.